This TCR beta chain was captured in a study of early T cells in non-severe SARS-CoV-2 infection. Overall study context: Sequencing used unsorted whole-blood bulk RNA, so chains lack pairing. Study results and caveats: Matches to VDJdb favored anti-spike CD8 responses and missed private and CD4 specificities.

The CDR3 has 12 amino acids. From germline, CDR1 is GTSNPN and CDR2 SVGIG (reference sequence). V lost 0 bases and J 8 bases, leaving 8 bases between the germline ends. Regarding this clonotype: Its antigen is as yet unknown.

Tagging with unique molecular identifiers was applied to individual cDNA molecules. MiXCR, run by TCRdb on the 5' RACE reads, gives a single entry per CDR3 protein. Among more than 70,000 distinct CDR3 sequences listed, roughly an eighth were seen once. This clonotype originated in an adult who was a healthcare worker with PCR-confirmed SARS-CoV-2 infection or an uninfected control (not recorded which). The sample was whole blood. This chain joins TRBV30 and TRBJ2-1; D unclear. CDR3 sequence: CAWSVGPDEQFF. CDR3 bases: TGTGCCTGGAGTGTGGGTCCGGATGAGCAGTTCTTC.